This entry features one T cell receptor (beta chain) sequence. This sample is part of a study of technical replicates of blood from a handful of donors. Generated by immunoSEQ multiplex PCR, the TCRdb table keeps only in-frame clones and is missing some. The table records nearly 80,000 clones, just under 95% of them present only once. Germline loops: CDR1 ENHRY, CDR2 SYGVKD. The CDR3 is made up of 17 amino acids. J gave up 0 bases and V 3 bases, and 8 bases lay outside the gene matches. Sequenced: T cells isolated from PBMCs. The clonotype was recovered from a human donor in good health. This rearrangement joins TRBV10-3 to TRBJ1-3, with 7 bases matching TRBD1. The CDR3 DNA is TGTGCCATCAGTGATGGGACAGTTGGATCCTCTGGAAACACCATATATTTT. Translation: CAISDGTVGSSGNTIYF.